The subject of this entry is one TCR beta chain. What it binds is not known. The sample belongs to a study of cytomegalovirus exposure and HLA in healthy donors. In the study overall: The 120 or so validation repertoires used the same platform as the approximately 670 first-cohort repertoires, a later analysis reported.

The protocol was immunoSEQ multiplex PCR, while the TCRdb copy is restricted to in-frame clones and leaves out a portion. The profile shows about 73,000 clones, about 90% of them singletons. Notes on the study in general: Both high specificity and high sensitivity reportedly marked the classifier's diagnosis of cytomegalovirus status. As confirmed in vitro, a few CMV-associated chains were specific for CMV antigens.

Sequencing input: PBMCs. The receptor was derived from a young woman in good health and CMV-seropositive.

CDR3 DNA: TGTGCCAGTAGTACGCGGACAGTTGTCAATCAGCCCCAGCATTTT. Amino acid sequence: CASSTRTVVNQPQHF. J is TRBJ1-5 and V is TRBV19, with D maybe TRBD1 (6 bases). CDR1 and CDR2 from the germline V gene are LNHDA and SQIVND (reference sequence). Trimming left V 4 bases short and J 3 bases short, with 13 bases between. The CDR3 has 15 amino acids.